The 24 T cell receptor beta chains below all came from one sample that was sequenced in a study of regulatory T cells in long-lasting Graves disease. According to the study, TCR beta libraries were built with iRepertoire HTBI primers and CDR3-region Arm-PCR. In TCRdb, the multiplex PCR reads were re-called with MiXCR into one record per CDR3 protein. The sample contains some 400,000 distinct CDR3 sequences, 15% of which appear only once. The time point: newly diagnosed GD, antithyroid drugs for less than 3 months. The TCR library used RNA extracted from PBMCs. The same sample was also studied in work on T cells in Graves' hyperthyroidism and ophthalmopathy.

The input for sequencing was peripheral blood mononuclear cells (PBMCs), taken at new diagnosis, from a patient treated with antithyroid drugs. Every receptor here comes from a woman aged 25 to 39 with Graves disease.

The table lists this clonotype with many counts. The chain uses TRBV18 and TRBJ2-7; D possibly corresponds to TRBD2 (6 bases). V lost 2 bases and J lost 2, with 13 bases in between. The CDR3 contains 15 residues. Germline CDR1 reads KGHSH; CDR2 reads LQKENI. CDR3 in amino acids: CASSPGGDLAYEQYF. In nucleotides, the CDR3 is TGTGCCAGCTCACCAGGCGGGGACCTGGCCTACGAGCAGTACTTC.

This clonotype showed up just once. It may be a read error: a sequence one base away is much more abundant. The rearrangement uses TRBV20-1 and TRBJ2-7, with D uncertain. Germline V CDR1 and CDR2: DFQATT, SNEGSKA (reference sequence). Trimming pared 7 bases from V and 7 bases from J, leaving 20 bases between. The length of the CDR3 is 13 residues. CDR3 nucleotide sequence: TGCAGTGTACGAAGCACGCATGTGTATGAGCAGTACTTC. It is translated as CSVRSTHVYEQYF.

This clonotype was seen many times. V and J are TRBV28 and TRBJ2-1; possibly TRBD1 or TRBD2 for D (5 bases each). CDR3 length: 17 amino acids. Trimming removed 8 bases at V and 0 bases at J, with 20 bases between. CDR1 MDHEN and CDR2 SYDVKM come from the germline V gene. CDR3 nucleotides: TGTGCCAGCTGTTCAGGGACCCTTCGTAGCTCCTACAATGAGCAGTTCTTC. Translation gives CASCSGTLRSSYNEQFF. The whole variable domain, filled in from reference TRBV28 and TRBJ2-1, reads DVKVTQSSRYLVKRTGEKVFLECVQDMDHENMFWYRQDPGLGLRLIYFSYDVKMKEKGDIPEGYSVSREKKERFSLILESASTNQTSMYLCASCSGTLRSSYNEQFFGPGTRLTVL.

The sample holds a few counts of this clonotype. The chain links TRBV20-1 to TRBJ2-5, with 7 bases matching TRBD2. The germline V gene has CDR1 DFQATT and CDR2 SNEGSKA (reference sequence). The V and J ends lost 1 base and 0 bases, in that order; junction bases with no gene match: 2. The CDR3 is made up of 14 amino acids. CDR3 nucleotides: TGCAGTGCTAGAGCCGGGGGGTACCAAGAGACCCAGTACTTC. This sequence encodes CSARAGGYQETQYF.

CDR3 DNA: TGTGCCACCAGTGACCTGGACAGGGCAGATACGCAGTATTTT. Translation gives CATSDLDRADTQYF. This chain links TRBV24-1 with TRBJ2-3, with 8 bases lining up with TRBD1. V lost 4 bases and J lost 4; bases outside the gene matches: 3. Germline values: CDR1 KGHDR, CDR2 SFDVKD. There are 14 residues in the CDR3.

The CDR3 DNA follows: TGTGCCAGCAGTGAACAGGGGAGCGCTGGAAACACCATATATTTT. Translated, it gives CASSEQGSAGNTIYF. The chain couples TRBV2 to TRBJ1-3; a possible D gene is TRBD1 (6 bases). Germline CDR1 reads SNHLY; CDR2 reads FYNNEI. With 2 bases removed from V and 2 bases from J, the gap between germline ends came to 10 bases. The CDR3 runs 15 residues.

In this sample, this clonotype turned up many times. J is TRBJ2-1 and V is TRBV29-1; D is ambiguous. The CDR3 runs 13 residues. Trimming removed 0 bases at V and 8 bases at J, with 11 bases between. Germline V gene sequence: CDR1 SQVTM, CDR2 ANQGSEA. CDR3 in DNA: TGCAGCGTTGAAGAGGGCACTGGGCATGAGCAGTTCTTC. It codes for CSVEEGTGHEQFF.

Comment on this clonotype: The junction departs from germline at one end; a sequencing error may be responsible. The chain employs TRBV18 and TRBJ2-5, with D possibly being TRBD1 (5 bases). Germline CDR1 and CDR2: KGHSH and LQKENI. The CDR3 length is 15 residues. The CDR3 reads CASSPQTESRETQYF. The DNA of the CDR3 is TGTGCCAGCTCACCCCAGACAGAAAGTCGAGAGACCCAGTACTTT. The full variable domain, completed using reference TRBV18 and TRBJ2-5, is NAGVMQNPRHLVRRRGQEARLRCSPMKGHSHVYWYRQLPEEGLKFMVYLQKENIIDESGMPKERFSAEFPKEGPSILRIQQVVRGDSAAYFCASSPQTESRETQYFGPGTRLLVL.

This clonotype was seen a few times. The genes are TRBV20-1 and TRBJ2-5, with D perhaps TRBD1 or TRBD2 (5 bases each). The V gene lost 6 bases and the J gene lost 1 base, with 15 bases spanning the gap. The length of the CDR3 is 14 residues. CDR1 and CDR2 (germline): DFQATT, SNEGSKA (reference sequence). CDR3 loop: CSARKPGTQETQYF. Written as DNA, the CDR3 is TGCAGTGCCCGAAAACCGGGGACCCAAGAGACCCAGTACTTC.

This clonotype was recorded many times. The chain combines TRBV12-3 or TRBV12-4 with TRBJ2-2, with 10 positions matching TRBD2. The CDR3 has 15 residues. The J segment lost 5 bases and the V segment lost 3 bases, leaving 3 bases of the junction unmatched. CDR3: CASSFGLAVTGELFF. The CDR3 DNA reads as TGTGCCAGCAGTTTCGGACTAGCGGTAACCGGGGAGCTGTTTTTT.

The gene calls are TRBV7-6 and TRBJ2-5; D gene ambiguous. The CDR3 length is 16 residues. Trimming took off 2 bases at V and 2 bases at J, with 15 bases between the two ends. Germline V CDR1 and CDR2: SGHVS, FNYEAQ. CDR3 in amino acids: CASSLRSMGLQETQYF. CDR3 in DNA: TGTGCCAGCAGCTTAAGAAGTATGGGTCTGCAAGAGACCCAGTACTTC.

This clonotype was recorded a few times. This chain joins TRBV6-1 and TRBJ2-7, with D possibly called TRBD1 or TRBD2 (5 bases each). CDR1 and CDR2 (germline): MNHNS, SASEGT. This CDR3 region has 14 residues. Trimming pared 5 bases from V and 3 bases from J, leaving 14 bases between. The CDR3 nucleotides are TGTGCCAGCAGTCGGGACGGGATTTACTACGAGCAGTACTTC. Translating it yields CASSRDGIYYEQYF.

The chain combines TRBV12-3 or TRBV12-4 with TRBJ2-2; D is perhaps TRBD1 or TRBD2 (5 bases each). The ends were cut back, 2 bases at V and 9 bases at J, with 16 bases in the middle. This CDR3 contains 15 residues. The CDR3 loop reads CASSLSGGRLRELFF. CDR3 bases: TGTGCCAGCAGTTTATCTGGGGGACGGCTGAGGGAGCTGTTTTTT.

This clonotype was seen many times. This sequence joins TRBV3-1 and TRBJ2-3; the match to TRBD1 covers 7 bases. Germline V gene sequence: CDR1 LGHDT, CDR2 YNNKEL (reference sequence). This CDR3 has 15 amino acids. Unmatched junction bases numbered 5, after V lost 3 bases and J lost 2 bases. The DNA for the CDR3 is TGTGCCAGCAGCCAGGGGACAGATATCACAGATACGCAGTATTTT. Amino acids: CASSQGTDITDTQYF.

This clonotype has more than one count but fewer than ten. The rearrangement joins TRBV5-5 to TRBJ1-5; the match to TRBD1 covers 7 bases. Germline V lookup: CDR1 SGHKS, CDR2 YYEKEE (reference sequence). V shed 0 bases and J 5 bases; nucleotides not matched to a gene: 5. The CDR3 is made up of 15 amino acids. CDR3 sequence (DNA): TGTGCCAGCAGCTTGGGGCAGGGGGAGCATCAGCCCCAGCATTTT. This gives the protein CASSLGQGEHQPQHF.

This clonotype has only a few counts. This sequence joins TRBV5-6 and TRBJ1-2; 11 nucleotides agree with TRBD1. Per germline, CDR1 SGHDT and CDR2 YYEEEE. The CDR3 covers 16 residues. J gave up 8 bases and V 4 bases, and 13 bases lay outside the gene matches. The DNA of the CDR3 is TGTGCCAGCAGCACCCAGATCCGGACAGGGGGCCTCGGCTACACCTTC. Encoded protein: CASSTQIRTGGLGYTF.

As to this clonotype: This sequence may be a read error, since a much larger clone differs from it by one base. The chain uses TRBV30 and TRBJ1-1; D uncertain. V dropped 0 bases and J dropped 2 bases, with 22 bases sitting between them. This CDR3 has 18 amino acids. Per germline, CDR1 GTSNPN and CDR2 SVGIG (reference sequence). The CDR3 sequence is CAWSVVLDRNYLNTEAFF. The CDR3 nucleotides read TGTGCCTGGAGTGTGGTCCTGGACCGTAACTATTTAAACACTGAAGCTTTCTTT.

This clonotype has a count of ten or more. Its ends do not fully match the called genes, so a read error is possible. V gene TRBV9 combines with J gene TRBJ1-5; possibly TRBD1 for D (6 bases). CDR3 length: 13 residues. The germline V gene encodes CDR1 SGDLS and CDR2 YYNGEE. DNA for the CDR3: TGCGCCAGCAGCGTAGGACAGAATCAGCCCCAGCATTTT. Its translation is CASSVGQNQPQHF.

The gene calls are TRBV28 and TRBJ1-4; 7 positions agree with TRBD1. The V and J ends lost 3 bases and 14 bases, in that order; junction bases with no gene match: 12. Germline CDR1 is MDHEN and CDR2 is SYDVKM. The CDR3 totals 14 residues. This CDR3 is CASSFEQGPSGLFF. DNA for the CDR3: TGTGCCAGCAGTTTTGAACAGGGGCCGTCGGGTCTGTTTTTT.

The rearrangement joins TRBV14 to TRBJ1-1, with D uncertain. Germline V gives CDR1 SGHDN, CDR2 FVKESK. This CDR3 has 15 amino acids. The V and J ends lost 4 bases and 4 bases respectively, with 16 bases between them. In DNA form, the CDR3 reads TGTGCCAGCAGCCCCCGATGGGGAGGGATCACTGAAGCTTTCTTT. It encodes CASSPRWGGITEAFF.

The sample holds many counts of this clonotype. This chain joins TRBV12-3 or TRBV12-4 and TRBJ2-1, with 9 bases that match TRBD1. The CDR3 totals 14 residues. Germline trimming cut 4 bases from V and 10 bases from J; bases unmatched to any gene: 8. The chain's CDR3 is CASSSTGGTTEQFF. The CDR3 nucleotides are TGTGCCAGCAGTTCGACAGGGGGTACGACCGAGCAGTTCTTC.

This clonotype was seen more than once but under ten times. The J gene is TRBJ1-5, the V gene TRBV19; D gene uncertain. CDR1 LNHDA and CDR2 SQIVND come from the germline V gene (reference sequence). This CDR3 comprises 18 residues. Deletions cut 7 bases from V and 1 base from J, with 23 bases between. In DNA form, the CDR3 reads TGTGCCAGTACCCCGCCTACTACCCTCCCCACGAGCAATCAGCCCCAGCATTTT. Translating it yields CASTPPTTLPTSNQPQHF.

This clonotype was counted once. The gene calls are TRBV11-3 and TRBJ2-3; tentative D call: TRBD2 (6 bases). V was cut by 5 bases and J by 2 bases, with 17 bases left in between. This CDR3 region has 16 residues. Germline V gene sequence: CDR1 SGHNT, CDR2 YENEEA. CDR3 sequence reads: CASSADGSLPTDTQYF. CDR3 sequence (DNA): TGTGCCAGCAGCGCCGACGGGAGTCTACCCACAGATACGCAGTATTTT.

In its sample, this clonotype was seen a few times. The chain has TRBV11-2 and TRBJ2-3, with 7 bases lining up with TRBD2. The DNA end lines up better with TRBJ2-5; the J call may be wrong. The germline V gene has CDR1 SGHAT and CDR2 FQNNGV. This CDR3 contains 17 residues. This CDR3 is CASSFTWRERDWETQYF. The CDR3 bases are TGTGCCAGCAGCTTTACTTGGCGGGAGCGCGACTGGGAGACCCAGTACTTC.